This section outlines one TCR beta chain sequence together with its context. This clonotype was recorded at least ten times. Which antigen it targets is not known. Base qualities are not provided; no much larger clone lies one nucleotide away. This record comes from a study of T cells in Graves' hyperthyroidism and ophthalmopathy (dated by TCRdb to between 2018 and 2021). For context, the study as a whole: Peripheral blood was collected at initial diagnosis, before any treatment. Following sampling, methimazole starting at 30 mg daily was given to hyperthyroidism patients, and high-dose intravenous methylprednisolone was given to ophthalmopathy patients. A discovery cohort of roughly 100 patients, 43 with Graves' ophthalmopathy and over 55 with stable Graves' hyperthyroidism, was used to find distinguishing TCR V-J signatures. Thyroid tissue and blood T-cell repertoires from six Graves' hyperthyroidism patients were also compared in the study. The 100 or so discovery patients were divided at random into training and test sets in a 7:3 ratio. The paper reports TCR Vbeta CDR3 sequencing of about 140 peripheral blood samples: under 45 ophthalmopathy, roughly 74 hyperthyroidism and around 17 progressor patients. Whether ophthalmopathy could be predicted prospectively was tested in an independent validation cohort made up of roughly 19 hyperthyroidism patients plus 17 patients who later progressed to ophthalmopathy. The full study reports these points: In cross-validation, a model built on a 13 V-J signature told ophthalmopathy apart from stable hyperthyroidism with under 90% sensitivity and 81% to 82% specificity, and in testing the same model reached 80%/75%. In validation, progression to ophthalmopathy was predicted by the model with around 71% sensitivity and about 72% specificity, a median of roughly 6 months before onset. No statistical method was used to fix the sample size in advance, and group allocation was not hidden from the investigators. Most expanded thyroid clonotypes (frequency above 0.001) were also found in blood, which suggests that blood repertoires may mirror thyroid immune responses.

The CDR3, cysteine through phenylalanine, is 14 amino acids long. The entry retains the CDR3 DNA only, 42 bases that are in frame from base 1. Clipping removes 8 bases from V and 7 bases from J, with 13 as the unmatched junction base count. Sequences SGHTA (CDR1) and FQGNSA (CDR2) are obtained from the germline V gene. A patient counted as having stable Graves' hyperthyroidism if no progression to ophthalmopathy occurred over 18 months of follow-up. Hyperthyroidism patients were newly diagnosed, had a disease duration of under 2 months, and were aged 18 to 65 years. Any patient with an uncontrolled infection, another autoimmune disease, pregnancy or lactation was excluded. Diagnoses were based on clinical symptoms, serum thyroxine and TRAb, thyroid ultrasound and orbital computed tomography. PBMCs were isolated from about 9.2 ml of fresh peripheral blood by Ficoll-Paque density gradient centrifugation. Total RNA was extracted using Trizol reagent, and RNA quality was assessed on an Agilent 2100 Bioanalyzer.

TCR beta CDR3 regions were amplified from RNA transcripts. The TCR CDR3 was subjected to a first round of RT-PCR using the HTBI primer set and the Qiagen OneStep RT-PCR kit. Libraries were constructed in a second round of multiplex PCR, after which size selection and purification were carried out. Libraries were sequenced paired-end with 100 bp reads on an Illumina HiSeq2000. In the original analysis: SOAPnuke was used to process the raw data, removing reads that contained adapters or uncalled bases, had a mean Phred below 15, or lacked an exact match to the constant primer or identifier. High-quality paired reads were merged with COPE v1.2.5, and unique nucleotide sequences were defined as clonotypes. MiTCR v1.1 was used to align clonotypes to the IMGT TRBV, TRBD and TRBJ reference segments. The analysis was restricted to V-J combinations with a frequency above 0.0001, which together covered roughly 99% of the repertoires. The TCS score was defined as the ratio of F50 (clonal expansion) to E x V (chaos), calculated using BLOSUM62-based TCRdist between CDR3 peptides within each V-J. Welch's t-statistics and random forest reduced approximately 520 V-J features to about 13, which were used in a naive Bayes classifier (R e1071). Thyroid-blood repertoire similarity was quantified with the Morisita-Horn index. The public reads were quality trimmed at Q25 with fastp and then assembled into clones with MiXCR by TCRdb, keeping productive beta chains. Under each unique CDR3 protein, matching rows form one entry showing the most common genes and DNA. TCRdb's processing, not the study's, gives the V and J calls here. This sample comprises 750,000 to 950,000 distinct CDR3 sequences, around 38% of them detected only once. About 8.9% of the sample is taken by the ten largest.

Specimen: blood. This clonotype was obtained from a man aged 18 to 30 with Graves' hyperthyroidism. Here the chain combines TRBV7-2 and TRBJ2-5; 7 central bases correspond to TRBD2. The DNA is TGTGCCAGCTCCCCCCCTAGCGGCCAACGGACCCAGTACTTC. It translates as CASSPPSGQRTQYF.